This T cell receptor beta chain was sequenced for a study of blood T cell repertoires in COVID-19 (TCRdb year 2020). With regard to the full study: Samples covering the acute and convalescent phases of COVID-19 were provided by collaborators in the United States, Italy and Spain. The material from the prospective study consisted of cDNA or gDNA derived from T cells, B-cell-depleted T cells, or PBMCs. Deeply sampled blood TCRbeta repertoires from subjects exposed to, actively infected with, or recovered from COVID-19 were included in the dataset. The repertoires were made available in a free public database intended to serve as a resource for research on the immune response to SARS-CoV-2. The samples were drawn from the first 160 participants of the ongoing ImmuneRACE study and from 1,254 subjects provided by 6 global collaborators. A de-identified subject ID, COVID-19 status, age in years and sex were almost always included in the sample metadata. HLA class I and class II types, where available, came from metadata supplied by the sample provider rather than from assay-based typing.

This clone was counted a single time. The clone's antigen remains unknown. No base quality values were provided; no much bigger clone lies one nucleotide off. One collaborating source in Seattle enrolled patients while the patients were actively infected and followed the patients over time throughout the course of disease. Collaborating institutions collected whole blood in K2EDTA tubes following their own protocols. For TCRbeta analysis, collaborators shipped samples in one of three forms: frozen whole blood, isolated PBMCs, or DNA extracted from either of those sample types. What the research found in general, with its limitations: The amount of clinical and demographic metadata varied by source and participant and was provided uncurated.

TCRbeta CDR3 regions were amplified from genomic DNA using the immunoSEQ Assay, a bias-controlled multiplex PCR. Regarding the original processing steps: The number of nucleated cells in each sample was estimated by amplification of reference gene primers within the assay. Sequence reads were collapsed and filtered to measure the absolute abundance of every unique TCRbeta CDR3 rearrangement. For each sample, productive Simpson clonality was calculated by taking the square root of Simpson's diversity index across productive rearrangements. TCRdb's version of the immuneACCESS table is confined to in-frame rearrangements and falls short of the full clone set. An unresolved V gene accounts for under half of the shortfall where checked; the remainder is of unknown origin. That table furnishes V, J and clone size, whereas the DNA furnished D and trimming. This sample comprises under 200,000 clones, around four fifths of them detected only once. Around 8.9% of the sample belongs to the ten largest clones.

From a lookup of the germline V gene, CDR1 and CDR2 are SGHAT and FQNNGV. V was cut back by 3 bases and J by 7 bases, leaving a gap of 6 bases between them. Counted from cysteine to phenylalanine, this CDR3 has 11 amino acids. Only the CDR3 DNA stays, 33 bases, in frame from base 1. The chain is made from TRBV11-2 and TRBJ2-5, and perhaps TRBD2 as D gene, on 5 matching bases. The sequence was obtained from a woman aged 80 or over with COVID-19, enrolled during active disease. Sample: peripheral blood. The sequenced DNA: TGTGCCAGCAGCTTTGAGGGGACCCAGTACTTC. This is translated as CASSFEGTQYF. Supplemented by the reference TRBV11-2 and TRBJ2-5 proteins around the CDR3, the complete variable domain is EAGVAQSPRYKIIEKRQSVAFWCNPISGHATLYWYQQILGQGPKLLIQFQNNGVVDDSQLPKDRFSAERLKGVDSTLKIQPAKLEDSAVYLCASSFEGTQYFGPGTRLLVL.